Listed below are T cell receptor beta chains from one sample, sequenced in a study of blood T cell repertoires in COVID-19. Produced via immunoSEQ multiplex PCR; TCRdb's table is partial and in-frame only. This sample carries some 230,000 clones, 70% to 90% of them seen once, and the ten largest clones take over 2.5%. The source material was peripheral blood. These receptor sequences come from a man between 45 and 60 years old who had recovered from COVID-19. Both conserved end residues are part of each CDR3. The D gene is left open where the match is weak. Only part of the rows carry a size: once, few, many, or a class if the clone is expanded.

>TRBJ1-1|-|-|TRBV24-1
CATSGRLNTEAFF
TGTGCCACCAGTGGAAGACTCAACACTGAAGCTTTCTTT
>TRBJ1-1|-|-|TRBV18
CASSPVGARTEAFF
TGTGCCAGCTCACCGGTAGGGGCCAGGACTGAAGCTTTCTTT
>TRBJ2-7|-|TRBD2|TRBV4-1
CASSQDSPTSGRGEQYF
TGCGCCAGCAGCCAAGATAGTCCAACTAGCGGGAGGGGTGAGCAGTACTTC
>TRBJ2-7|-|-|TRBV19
CASSRSGQGSYEQYF
TGTGCCAGTAGTCGAAGCGGCCAGGGGTCCTACGAGCAGTACTTC
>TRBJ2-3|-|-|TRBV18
CASLRGQPGTDTQYF
TGTGCCAGCCTGAGAGGGCAGCCGGGCACAGATACGCAGTATTTT
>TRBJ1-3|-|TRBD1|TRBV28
CASSFRTGGSGNTIYF
TGTGCCAGCAGTTTTCGCACAGGGGGCTCTGGAAACACCATATATTTT
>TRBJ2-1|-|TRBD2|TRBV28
CASRKTGTSSNEQFF
TGTGCCAGCAGGAAGACCGGGACTAGCAGCAATGAGCAGTTCTTC
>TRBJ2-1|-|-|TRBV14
CASSQEWGRGLIF
TGTGCCAGCAGCCAAGAATGGGGGAGGGGGTTGATCTTC
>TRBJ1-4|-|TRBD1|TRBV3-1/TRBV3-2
CASSRGGVNEKLFF
TGTGCCAGCAGCCGAGGGGGCGTGAATGAAAAACTGTTTTTT
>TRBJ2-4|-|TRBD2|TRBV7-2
CASSPYLPAGVRNIQYF
TGTGCCAGCAGCCCATACTTGCCAGCGGGAGTGAGAAACATTCAGTACTTC
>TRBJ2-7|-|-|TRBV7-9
CASSFPGSSYEQYF
TGTGCCAGCAGCTTCCCCGGGTCTTCCTACGAGCAGTACTTC
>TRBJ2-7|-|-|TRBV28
CASSLALAGPYEQYF
TGTGCCAGCAGTTTAGCCTTGGCGGGTCCTTACGAGCAGTACTTC
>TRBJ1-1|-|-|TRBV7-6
CASSPIRGLNTEAFF
TGTGCCAGCAGCCCCATCAGGGGACTGAACACTGAAGCTTTCTTT
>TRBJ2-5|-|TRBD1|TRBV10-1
CASSSRGRETQYF
TGCGCCAGCAGTAGCAGGGGGCGGGAGACCCAGTACTTC
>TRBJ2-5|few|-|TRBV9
CASNTGSRVGETQYF
TGTGCCAGCAACACAGGGTCCCGGGTTGGAGAGACCCAGTACTTC
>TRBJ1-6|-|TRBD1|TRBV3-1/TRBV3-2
CASSKQGSSYNSPLHF
TGTGCCAGCAGCAAACAGGGGAGCTCCTATAATTCACCCCTCCACTTT
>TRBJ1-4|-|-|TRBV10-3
CAIRGAANEKLFF
TGTGCCATCAGAGGGGCAGCGAATGAAAAACTGTTTTTT
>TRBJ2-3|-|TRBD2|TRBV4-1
CASSQGPTSGNGNTQYF
TGCGCCAGCAGCCAAGGCCCAACTAGCGGGAACGGAAATACGCAGTATTTT
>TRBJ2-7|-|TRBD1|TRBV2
CASTQDRGDEQYF
TGTGCCAGCACCCAGGACAGGGGAGACGAGCAGTACTTC
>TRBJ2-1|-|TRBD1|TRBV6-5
CASRSPGTEHNEQFF
TGTGCCAGCAGATCACCCGGGACAGAACACAATGAGCAGTTCTTC
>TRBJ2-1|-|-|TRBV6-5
CASVFSGEQFF
TGTGCCAGCGTTTTCTCGGGTGAGCAGTTCTTC
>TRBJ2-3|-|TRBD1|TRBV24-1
CATSDTDRVADTQYF
TGTGCCACCAGTGACACGGACAGGGTGGCAGATACGCAGTATTTT
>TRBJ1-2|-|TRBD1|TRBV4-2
CASSQFETGTSGYTF
TGTGCCAGCAGCCAATTTGAGACAGGGACCAGTGGCTACACCTTC
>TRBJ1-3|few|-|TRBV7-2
CASSVQGTGNTIYF
TGTGCCAGCAGCGTACAGGGAACTGGAAACACCATATATTTT
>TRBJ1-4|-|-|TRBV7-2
CASSLVGAEGEKLFF
TGTGCCAGCAGCTTAGTGGGGGCAGAGGGAGAAAAACTGTTTTTT
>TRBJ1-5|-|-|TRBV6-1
CASSEASPDRPSNQPQHF
TGTGCCAGCAGTGAAGCTTCTCCCGACAGGCCCAGCAATCAGCCCCAGCATTTT
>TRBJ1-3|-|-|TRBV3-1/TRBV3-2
CASSQALSGNTIYF
TGTGCCAGCAGCCAAGCCCTCTCTGGAAACACCATATATTTT
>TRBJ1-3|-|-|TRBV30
CAWSGGGSGNTIYF
TGTGCCTGGAGTGGGGGGGGCTCTGGAAACACCATATATTTT
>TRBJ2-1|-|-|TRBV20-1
CSASPRSGRSYNEQFF
TGCAGTGCTAGTCCTAGGAGCGGACGCTCCTACAATGAGCAGTTCTTC
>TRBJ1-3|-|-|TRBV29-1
CSVLRGSGNTIYF
TGCAGCGTCCTCAGGGGTTCTGGAAACACCATATATTTT
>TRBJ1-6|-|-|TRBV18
CASSPEVQNSPLHF
TGTGCCAGCTCACCAGAAGTTCAGAATTCACCCCTCCACTTT
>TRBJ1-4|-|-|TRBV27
CASRLQGTNEKLFF
TGTGCCAGCAGGCTGCAGGGGACTAATGAAAAACTGTTTTTT
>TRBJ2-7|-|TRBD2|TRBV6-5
CASSRDYSYEQYF
TGTGCCAGCAGTCGGGACTACTCCTACGAGCAGTACTTC
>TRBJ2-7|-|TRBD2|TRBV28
CASVSGRANYEQYF
TGTGCCAGCGTAAGCGGGAGGGCTAACTACGAGCAGTACTTC
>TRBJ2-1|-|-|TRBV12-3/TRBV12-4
CASSPWYGEQFF
TGTGCCAGCAGCCCTTGGTACGGTGAGCAGTTCTTC
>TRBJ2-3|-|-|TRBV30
CAWKMSGSSDTQYF
TGTGCCTGGAAGATGAGCGGGTCTTCAGATACGCAGTATTTT
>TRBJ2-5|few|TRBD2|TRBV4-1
CASSHWTSGTQETQYF
TGCGCCAGCAGCCACTGGACTAGCGGGACTCAAGAGACCCAGTACTTC
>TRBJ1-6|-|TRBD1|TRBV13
CASSYRQGISPLHF
TGTGCCAGCAGCTACCGACAGGGAATCTCACCCCTCCACTTT